This entry lists 15 T cell receptor beta chains sequenced from one sample in a study of cytomegalovirus exposure and HLA in healthy donors. Both 60 Vbeta primers and 13 Jbeta primers went into the PCR. Generated by immunoSEQ multiplex PCR, the TCRdb table keeps only in-frame clones and is missing some. The sample has 150,000 to 180,000 clones, 65% to 75% seen once. The sample taken for sequencing was PBMCs. The receptors shown here come from a man between 18 and 29 years old in good health and CMV-seronegative.

V usage is TRBV27 and J usage is TRBJ1-3; 8 nucleotides match TRBD1. Germline CDR1 reads MNHEY; CDR2 reads SMNVEV (reference sequence). Trimming cost V 2 bases and J 4 bases; bases outside gene matches: 1. CDR3 size: 14 residues. For the CDR3, the DNA is TGTGCCAGCAGTTTACAGGGGGCGGGAAACACCATATATTTT. It translates to CASSLQGAGNTIYF.

The rearrangement joins TRBV4-1 to TRBJ2-3, with a tentative D call TRBD2 (6 bases). V gave up 0 bases and J gave up 2 bases, with 15 bases separating them. The CDR3 consists of 17 residues. Germline assignment: CDR1 MGHRA and CDR2 YSYEKL. This CDR3 is CASSQEGRGRATDTQYF. The DNA for the CDR3 is TGCGCCAGCAGCCAAGAAGGGCGGGGTCGGGCCACAGATACGCAGTATTTT.

This clone showed up just a few times. The chain combines TRBV4-3 with TRBJ2-7, with 9 bases fitting TRBD1. The CDR3 runs 18 residues. Germline assignment: CDR1 LGHNA and CDR2 YSLEER. V shed 1 base and J 1 base; nucleotides not matched to a gene: 11. The CDR3 DNA follows: TGCGCCAGCAGCCAAGGCCGACACGGGACAGGGAAGTCCTACGAGCAGTACTTC. Translating it yields CASSQGRHGTGKSYEQYF.

The chain employs TRBV10-3 and TRBJ2-5, with D uncertain. The germline V gene encodes CDR1 ENHRY and CDR2 SYGVKD. V gave up 10 bases and J gave up 5 bases, with 11 bases separating them. The CDR3 runs 11 residues. In nucleotides, the CDR3 is TGTGCCACCGCACTTTCGGAGACCCAGTACTTC. It codes for CATALSETQYF.

The V gene is TRBV6-1, the J gene TRBJ2-2, with D maybe TRBD1 (6 bases). The CDR3 runs 14 residues. Trimming shortened V by 6 bases and J by 4 bases, and 12 bases separated the two germline ends. Germline V gives CDR1 MNHNS, CDR2 SASEGT. CDR3 nucleotide sequence: TGTGCCAGCAGGGGGGCAGGTGGCACCGGGGAGCTGTTTTTT. Translating it yields CASRGAGGTGELFF.

This clone came up once. The chain recombines TRBV19 with TRBJ2-7, with D maybe TRBD1 (5 bases). Looked up from germline, CDR1 is LNHDA and CDR2 is SQIVND (reference sequence). Trimming left V 5 bases short and J 3 bases short, with 11 bases between. The CDR3 runs to 13 residues. CDR3 in DNA: TGTGCCAGTAGTCCCGGCGACAGCTACGAGCAGTACGTC. It is translated as CASSPGDSYEQYV.

This rearrangement joins TRBV6-4 to TRBJ1-5; 8 bases map to TRBD1. The V segment lost 6 bases and the J segment 2 bases; nucleotides outside the gene matches: 6. This CDR3 has 15 residues. Germline V gene data show CDR1 as MRHNA and CDR2 as SNTAGT. For the CDR3, the DNA is TGTGCCAGCAGCGTACAGGGGGGTGGCAATCAGCCCCAGCATTTT. This codes for CASSVQGGGNQPQHF.

V gene TRBV7-9 combines with J gene TRBJ1-1, with D maybe TRBD1 (6 bases). There are 15 residues in the CDR3. Deletions cut 11 bases from V and 6 bases from J, with 25 bases between. Germline V gene lookup returns CDR1 SEHNR and CDR2 FQNEAQ (reference sequence). The CDR3 DNA is TGTGCCGCCCAAACAGGGCTCGGTTTTAGGTCTGAAGCTTTCTTT. It encodes CAAQTGLGFRSEAFF. Based on the CDR3 plus reference TRBV7-9 and TRBJ1-1, the full variable domain is DTGVSQNPRHKITKRGQNVTFRCDPISEHNRLYWYRQTLGQGPEFLTYFQNEAQLEKSRLLSDRFSAERPKGSFSTLEIQRTEQGDSAMYLCAAQTGLGFRSEAFFGQGTRLTVV.

A few counts support this clone. The sample has other DNA sequences that encode this CDR3 too. The V and J genes are TRBV5-4 and TRBJ2-7, with TRBD2 matching over 8 bases. After removal of 5 bases from V and 3 bases from J, the junction contained 4 bases not matched to a gene. Germline V CDR1 and CDR2: SGHNT, YYREEE (reference sequence). CDR3 length: 13 residues. CDR3 coding DNA: TGTGCCAGCAGTTTAGCGGGGAGCTACGAGCAGTACGTC. It translates to CASSLAGSYEQYV.

CDR3 sequence (DNA): TGTGCCAGCAGCCCGGACAGGGGTGGCGGGGAGCTGTTTTTT. As protein: CASSPDRGGGELFF. The V call is TRBV5-4, the J call TRBJ2-2, with 9 bases identical to TRBD1. The germline CDR1 and CDR2 sequences are SGHNT and YYREEE (reference sequence). This CDR3 contains 14 residues. After removal of 4 bases from V and 7 bases from J, the junction contained 5 bases not matched to a gene.

Details on this clone: Other DNA sequences within the sample encode an identical CDR3. The chain uses TRBV4-2 and TRBJ1-4; D remains unclear. This CDR3 spans 16 amino acids. Germline V CDR1 and CDR2: LGHNA, YNFKEQ. Between the trimmed V and J ends, which lost 1 base and 5 bases, there was a span of 14 bases. CDR3 DNA sequence: TGTGCCAGCAGCCAAGGTATCCCAGGCCGGAATGAAAAACTGTTTTTT. Protein sequence: CASSQGIPGRNEKLFF.

This chain uses TRBV6-1 with TRBJ2-2; 7 bases agree with TRBD1. Trimming took 6 bases from V and 4 from J; bases not matched to a gene: 5. Germline CDR1 and CDR2: MNHNS and SASEGT. This CDR3 has 14 amino acids. CDR3 nucleotides: TGTGCCAGCAGCCAGACAGGGCCCACCGGGGAGCTGTTTTTT. It yields the protein CASSQTGPTGELFF.

The gene calls are TRBV7-2 and TRBJ1-4, with 9 bases lining up with TRBD1. V lost 4 bases to trimming and J lost 11 bases; unmatched junction nucleotides: 8. Germline V gives CDR1 SGHTA, CDR2 FQGNSA. The CDR3 runs 14 residues. CDR3 bases: TGTGCCAGCAGCTCAAGGGACAGGGTAGGGAAACTGTTTTTT. Translation gives CASSSRDRVGKLFF. The whole variable domain, remainder taken from reference TRBV7-2 and TRBJ1-4, is GAGVSQSPSNKVTEKGKDVELRCDPISGHTALYWYRQSLGQGLEFLIYFQGNSAPDKSGLPSDRFSAERTGGSVSTLTIQRTQQEDSAVYLCASSSRDRVGKLFFGSGTQLSVL.

The chain carries TRBV5-3 and TRBJ2-7, with a weak D call TRBD1 (6 bases). TRBV5-3 is marked as an open reading frame, function uncertain. Trimming cost V 0 bases and J 3 bases, with 16 bases left between them. CDR3 size: 16 residues. The CDR3 DNA follows: TGTGCCAGAAGCTTGGCTTTGGGGGCGTATAACTACGAGCAGTACTTC. Encoded protein: CARSLALGAYNYEQYF.

This clone has only one observation. The CDR3 DNA is TGCGCCAGCAGTCATAGCGGGGCTAGATACAATGAGCAGTTCTTC. Protein product: CASSHSGARYNEQFF. This chain uses TRBV10-1 with TRBJ2-1; 8 bases match TRBD2. The germline CDR1 and CDR2 sequences are WNHNN and SYGVQD (reference sequence). This CDR3 is 15 amino acids long. V lost 5 bases to trimming and J lost 4 bases; unmatched junction nucleotides: 7.